A single sample gave rise to the 12 T cell receptor beta chains below, sequenced in a study of persistence of HIV-infected CD4 T cells. What these receptors recognize is not known. This was the immunoSEQ version 4 assay in survey mode. Sequencing used immunoSEQ multiplex PCR; TCRdb keeps in-frame clones, though not all of them. The sample yields tens of thousands of clones, roughly 82% seen once. Cells were stimulated with overlapping HIV-1 Gag 15-mer peptides. CD40L/CD69 double-negative CD45RO-high memory CD4+ T cells were collected. The sample in question was CD4+ T cells sorted from PBMCs after roughly 18-hour stimulation, obtained from a patient who received antiretroviral therapy. The receptors stem from an adult woman with HIV who was CMV-seropositive.

The V gene is TRBV29-1, the J gene TRBJ1-2, with D perhaps TRBD1 (6 bases). Germline lookup yields CDR1 SQVTM and CDR2 ANQGSEA. CDR3 length: 13 amino acids. Trimming removed 6 bases from V and 6 bases from J, with 17 bases in between. The CDR3 region is CSVAHRERDGYTF. CDR3 coding DNA: TGCAGCGTGGCTCACAGGGAAAGAGATGGCTACACCTTC.

The chain links TRBV29-1 to TRBJ2-3; 11 bases are a match to TRBD1. The germline CDR1 and CDR2 sequences are SQVTM and ANQGSEA. This CDR3 spans 15 amino acids. Germline trimming cut 3 bases from V and 1 base from J; bases unmatched to any gene: 3. CDR3 residues: CSVDGQGAGTDTQYF. In DNA, the CDR3 is TGCAGCGTTGATGGACAGGGGGCGGGCACAGATACGCAGTATTTT.

This clone occurred once. Other DNA sequences in the sample encode the same CDR3. The V call is TRBV5-1, the J call TRBJ1-4; no firm D call. Trimming stripped 0 bases from V and 4 bases from J, with 7 bases between. This CDR3 is built from 14 residues. Germline CDR1 reads SGHRS; CDR2 reads YFSETQ. The CDR3 region is CASSLDGVNEKLFF. Written as DNA, the CDR3 is TGCGCCAGCAGCTTGGACGGGGTTAATGAAAAACTGTTTTTT. Complete variable domain (other parts from reference TRBV5-1 and TRBJ1-4): KAGVTQTPRYLIKTRGQQVTLSCSPISGHRSVSWYQQTPGQGLQFLFEYFSETQRNKGNFPGRFSGRQFSNSRSEMNVSTLELGDSALYLCASSLDGVNEKLFFGSGTQLSVL.

The V call is TRBV4-1, the J call TRBJ1-2, with TRBD1 as a possible D gene (5 bases). In germline, CDR1 is MGHRA, CDR2 YSYEKL. V was trimmed by 1 base and J by 7 bases, leaving 13 bases between them. The CDR3 covers 14 residues. This CDR3 is CASSQAEGRRGYTF. The CDR3 nucleotides read TGCGCCAGCAGCCAAGCGGAGGGGAGACGTGGCTACACCTTC.

The chain carries TRBV18 and TRBJ2-3; 13 nucleotides align to TRBD2. CDR3 length: 16 amino acids. J lost 2 bases, V lost 3 bases, and 2 bases had no gene match. The V gene's germline CDR1 is KGHSH and CDR2 LQKENI. The CDR3 DNA reads as TGTGCCAGCTCACCGGGACTAGCGGGGACCACAGATACGCAGTATTTT. Translation gives CASSPGLAGTTDTQYF.

CDR3 nucleotides: TGTGCCAGCAGCTTGCTTCCAGGGCGGAGGAACACTGAAGCTTTCTTT. It yields the protein CASSLLPGRRNTEAFF. The gene calls are TRBV5-6 and TRBJ1-1, with D possibly TRBD1 on 5 matching bases. CDR1 and CDR2 (germline): SGHDT, YYEEEE. The CDR3 extends over 16 amino acids. V was cut by 1 base and J by 1 base, with 14 bases left in between.

The chain uses TRBV3-1 (or the pseudogene TRBV3-2) and TRBJ1-5; maybe TRBD1 (6 bases). Trimming shortened V by 0 bases and J by 4 bases, and 13 bases separated the two germline ends. This CDR3 has 16 amino acids. CDR1 is LGHDT, CDR2 YNNKEL, per germline (reference sequence). CDR3 DNA sequence: TGTGCCAGCAGCCAAGATGCGGGGGCGCAGAATCAGCCCCAGCATTTT. Translation gives CASSQDAGAQNQPQHF.

This chain connects TRBV7-2 to TRBJ2-7; D is possibly TRBD1 (5 bases). The CDR3 contains 13 residues. V lost 2 bases and J 5 bases, leaving 10 bases between the germline ends. Germline-derived CDR1 and CDR2 are SGHTA and FQGNSA. DNA of the CDR3: TGTGCCAGCAGCTTACAGGGCTTCAACGAGCAGTACTTC. Translated: CASSLQGFNEQYF.

The rearrangement links TRBV24-1 to TRBJ1-1; D unresolved. This CDR3 has 13 residues. Trimming cost V 3 bases and J 6 bases, with 10 bases left between them. Germline V gene data show CDR1 as KGHDR and CDR2 as SFDVKD. The chain's CDR3 is CATSDGVGAEAFF. The CDR3 DNA sequence: TGTGCCACCAGTGATGGGGTCGGGGCTGAAGCTTTCTTT.

The chain carries TRBV30 and TRBJ1-4; D perhaps matches TRBD1 (6 bases). Germline V lookup: CDR1 GTSNPN, CDR2 SVGIG (reference sequence). The CDR3 is 15 amino acids. The V end was cut by 0 bases, the J end by 8 bases, with 16 bases between. The CDR3 is CAWSVSGGRREKLFF. The CDR3 nucleotides are TGTGCCTGGAGTGTGTCTGGGGGGCGCCGGGAAAAACTGTTTTTT.

The V call is TRBV5-8, the J call TRBJ1-5, with D possibly matching TRBD1 (5 bases). The germline CDR1 and CDR2 sequences are SGHTS and YDEGEE. Trimming cost V 1 base and J 1 base, with 15 bases left between them. There are 17 residues in the CDR3. The CDR3 sequence is CASSLRKQGISNQPQHF. CDR3 coding DNA: TGTGCCAGCAGCTTGCGGAAGCAGGGAATAAGCAATCAGCCCCAGCATTTT.

The V gene is TRBV6-5, the J gene TRBJ1-6; D gene unclear. The CDR3 has 12 amino acids. Germline-derived CDR1 and CDR2 are MNHEY and SVGAGI. Trimming removed 6 bases at V and 9 bases at J, with 9 bases between. As DNA, the CDR3 is TGTGCCAGCAGGGTCCAGAGTTCACCCCTCCACTTT. Translation gives CASRVQSSPLHF.